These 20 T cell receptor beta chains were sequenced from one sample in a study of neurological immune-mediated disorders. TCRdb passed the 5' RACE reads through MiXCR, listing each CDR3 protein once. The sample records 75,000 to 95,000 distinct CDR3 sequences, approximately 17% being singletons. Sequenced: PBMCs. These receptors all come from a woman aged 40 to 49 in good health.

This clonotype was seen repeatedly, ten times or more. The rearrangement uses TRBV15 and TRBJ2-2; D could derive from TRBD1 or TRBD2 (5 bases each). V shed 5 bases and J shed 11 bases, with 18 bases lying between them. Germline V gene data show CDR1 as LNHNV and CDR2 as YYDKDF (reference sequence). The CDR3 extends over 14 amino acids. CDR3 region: CATSRSGTVVELFF. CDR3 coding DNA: TGTGCCACCAGCCGTTCCGGGACCGTTGTCGAGCTGTTTTTT.

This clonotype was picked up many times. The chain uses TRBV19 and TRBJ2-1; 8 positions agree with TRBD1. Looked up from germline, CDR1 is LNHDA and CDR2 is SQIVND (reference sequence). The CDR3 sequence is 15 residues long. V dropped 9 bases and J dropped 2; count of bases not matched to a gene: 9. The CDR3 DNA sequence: TGTGCCAGCACCGGACAGGGCTTCACCTACAATGAGCAGTTCTTC. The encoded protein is CASTGQGFTYNEQFF. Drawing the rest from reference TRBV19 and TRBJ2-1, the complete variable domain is DGGITQSPKYLFRKEGQNVTLSCEQNLNHDAMYWYRQDPGQGLRLIYYSQIVNDFQKGDIAEGYSVSREKKESFPLTVTSAQKNPTAFYLCASTGQGFTYNEQFFGPGTRLTVL.

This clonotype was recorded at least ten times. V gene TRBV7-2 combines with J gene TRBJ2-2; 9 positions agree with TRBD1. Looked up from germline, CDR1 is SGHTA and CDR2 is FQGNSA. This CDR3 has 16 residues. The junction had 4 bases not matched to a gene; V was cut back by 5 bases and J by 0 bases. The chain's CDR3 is CASSPRTGANTGELFF. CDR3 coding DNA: TGTGCCAGCAGCCCCCGGACAGGGGCGAACACCGGGGAGCTGTTTTTT.

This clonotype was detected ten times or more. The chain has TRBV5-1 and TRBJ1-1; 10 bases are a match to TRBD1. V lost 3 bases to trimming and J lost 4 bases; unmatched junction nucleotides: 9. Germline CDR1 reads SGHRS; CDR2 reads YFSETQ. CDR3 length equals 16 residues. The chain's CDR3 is CASSSDRGAGGTEAFF. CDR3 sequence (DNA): TGCGCCAGCAGCTCGGACAGGGGGGCGGGTGGCACTGAAGCTTTCTTT.

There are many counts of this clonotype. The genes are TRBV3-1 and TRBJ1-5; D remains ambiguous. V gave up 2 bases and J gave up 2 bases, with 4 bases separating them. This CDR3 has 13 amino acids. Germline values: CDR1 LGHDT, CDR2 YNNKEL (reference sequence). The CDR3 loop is CASSQRRNQPQHF. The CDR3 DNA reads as TGTGCCAGCAGCCAACGTCGCAATCAGCCCCAGCATTTT.

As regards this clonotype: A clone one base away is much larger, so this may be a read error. The CDR3 sequence: CASSYTGTGLSGELFF. The CDR3 DNA is TGTGCCAGCAGTTATACCGGGACAGGGCTATCCGGGGAGCTGTTTTTT. The chain recombines TRBV6-6 with TRBJ2-2, with 9 bases aligning to TRBD1. The ends lost 3 bases at V and 6 bases at J; junction bases unmatched: 8. CDR1 and CDR2 (germline): MNHNY, SVGAGI (reference sequence). This CDR3 has 16 amino acids.

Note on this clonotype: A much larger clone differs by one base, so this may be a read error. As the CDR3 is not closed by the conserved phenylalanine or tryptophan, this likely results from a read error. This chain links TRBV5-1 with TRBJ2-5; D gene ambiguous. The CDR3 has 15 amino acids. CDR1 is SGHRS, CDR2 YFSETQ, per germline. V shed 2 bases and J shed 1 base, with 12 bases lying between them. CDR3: CASSFGSHPQETQYL. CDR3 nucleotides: TGCGCCAGCAGCTTTGGCAGCCACCCCCAAGAGACCCAGTACTTA.

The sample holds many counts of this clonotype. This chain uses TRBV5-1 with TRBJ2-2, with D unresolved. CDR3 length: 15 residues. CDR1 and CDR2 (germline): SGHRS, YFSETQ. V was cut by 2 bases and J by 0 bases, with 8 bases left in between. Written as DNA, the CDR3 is TGCGCCAGCAGCTTCGGCCCGACGAACACCGGGGAGCTGTTTTTT. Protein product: CASSFGPTNTGELFF.

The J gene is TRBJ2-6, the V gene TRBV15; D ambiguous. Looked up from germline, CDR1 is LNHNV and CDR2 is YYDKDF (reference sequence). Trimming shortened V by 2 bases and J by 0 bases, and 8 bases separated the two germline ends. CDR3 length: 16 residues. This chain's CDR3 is CATSRYRISGANVLTF. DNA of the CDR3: TGTGCCACCAGCAGATATAGGATCTCTGGGGCCAACGTCCTGACTTTC.

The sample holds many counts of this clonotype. CDR3 sequence: CATSPGLEMGSPLHF. CDR3 sequence (DNA): TGTGCCACTAGTCCGGGACTAGAGATGGGTTCACCCCTCCACTTT. This chain uses TRBV10-3 with TRBJ1-6; perhaps TRBD1 as D (5 bases). The CDR3 has 15 residues. The germline V and J ends were trimmed by 10 bases and 9 bases, with 22 bases remaining between them. Germline V gene data show CDR1 as ENHRY and CDR2 as SYGVKD.

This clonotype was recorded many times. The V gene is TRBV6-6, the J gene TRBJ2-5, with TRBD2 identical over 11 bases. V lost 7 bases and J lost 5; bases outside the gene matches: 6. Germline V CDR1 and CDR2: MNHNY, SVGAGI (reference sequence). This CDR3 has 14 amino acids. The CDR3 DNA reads TGTGCCAGCAAGGTAGCGGGGGGGTCGGAGACCCAGTACTTC. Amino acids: CASKVAGGSETQYF.

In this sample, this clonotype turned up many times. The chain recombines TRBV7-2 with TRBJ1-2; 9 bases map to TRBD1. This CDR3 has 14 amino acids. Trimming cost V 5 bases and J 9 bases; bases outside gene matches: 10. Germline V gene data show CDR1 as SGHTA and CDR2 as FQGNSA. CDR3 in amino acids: CASSPGGQGVSYTF. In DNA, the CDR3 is TGTGCCAGCAGCCCCGGGGGACAGGGTGTTAGCTACACCTTC.

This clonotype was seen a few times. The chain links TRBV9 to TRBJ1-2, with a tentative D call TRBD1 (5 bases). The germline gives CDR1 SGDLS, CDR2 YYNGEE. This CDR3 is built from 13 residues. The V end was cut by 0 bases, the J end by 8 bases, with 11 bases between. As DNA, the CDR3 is TGTGCCAGCAGCGTAGCGGAGGGGTACGGCTACACCTTC. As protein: CASSVAEGYGYTF. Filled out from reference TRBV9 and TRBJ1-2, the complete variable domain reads DSGVTQTPKHLITATGQRVTLRCSPRSGDLSVYWYQQSLDQGLQFLIQYYNGEERAKGNILERFSAQQFPDLHSELNLSSLELGDSALYFCASSVAEGYGYTFGSGTRLTVV.

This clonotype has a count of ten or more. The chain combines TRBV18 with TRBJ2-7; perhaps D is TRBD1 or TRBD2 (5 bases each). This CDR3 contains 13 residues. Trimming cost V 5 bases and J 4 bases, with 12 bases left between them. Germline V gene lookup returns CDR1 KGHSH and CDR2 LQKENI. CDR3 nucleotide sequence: TGTGCCAGCTCATCCGGGACCAATTACGAGCAGTACGTC. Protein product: CASSSGTNYEQYV.

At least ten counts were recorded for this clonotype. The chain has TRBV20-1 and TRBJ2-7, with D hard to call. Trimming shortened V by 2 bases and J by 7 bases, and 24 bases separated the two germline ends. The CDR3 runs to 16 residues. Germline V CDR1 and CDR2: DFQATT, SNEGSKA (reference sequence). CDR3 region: CSARLLGDTTPGEQYF. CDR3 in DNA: TGCAGTGCTAGACTCCTCGGAGACACCACCCCCGGGGAGCAGTACTTC.

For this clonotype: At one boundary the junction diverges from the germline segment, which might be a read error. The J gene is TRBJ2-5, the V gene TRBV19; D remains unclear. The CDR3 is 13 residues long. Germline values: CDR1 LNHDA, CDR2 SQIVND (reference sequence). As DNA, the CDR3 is TGTGCCAGTAGTATAGACAGACAAGAGAACCAGTACTTC. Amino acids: CASSIDRQENQYF.

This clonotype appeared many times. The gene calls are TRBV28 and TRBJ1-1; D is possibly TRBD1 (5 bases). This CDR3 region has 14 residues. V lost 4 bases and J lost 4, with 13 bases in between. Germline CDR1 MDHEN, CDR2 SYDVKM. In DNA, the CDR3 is TGTGCCAGCAGTTCCAGGGTCGGGAGCACTGAAGCTTTCTTT. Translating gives CASSSRVGSTEAFF. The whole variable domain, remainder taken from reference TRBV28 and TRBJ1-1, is DVKVTQSSRYLVKRTGEKVFLECVQDMDHENMFWYRQDPGLGLRLIYFSYDVKMKEKGDIPEGYSVSREKKERFSLILESASTNQTSMYLCASSSRVGSTEAFFGQGTRLTVV.

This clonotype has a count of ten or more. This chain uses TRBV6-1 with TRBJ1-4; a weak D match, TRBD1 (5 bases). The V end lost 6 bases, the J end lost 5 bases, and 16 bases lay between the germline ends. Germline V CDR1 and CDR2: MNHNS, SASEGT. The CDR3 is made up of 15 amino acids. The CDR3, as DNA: TGTGCCAGCAGCTCCTTGGGACCACCCAATGAAAAACTGTTTTTT. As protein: CASSSLGPPNEKLFF.

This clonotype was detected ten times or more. The CDR3 DNA reads as TGTGCCAGCAGCTCCCGGGGGGGCCATGAAGAGACCCAGTACTTC. This sequence encodes CASSSRGGHEETQYF. The chain couples TRBV9 to TRBJ2-5; 8 bases map to TRBD2. CDR1 and CDR2 (germline): SGDLS, YYNGEE. After removal of 4 bases from V and 3 bases from J, the junction contained 8 bases not matched to a gene. The CDR3 covers 15 residues.

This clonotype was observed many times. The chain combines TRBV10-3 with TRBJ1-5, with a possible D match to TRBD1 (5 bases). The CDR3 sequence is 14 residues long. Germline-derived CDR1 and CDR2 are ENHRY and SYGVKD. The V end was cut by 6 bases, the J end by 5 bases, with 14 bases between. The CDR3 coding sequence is TGTGCCATCAGGTCGGACGTGGGGGATCAGCCCCAGCATTTT. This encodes CAIRSDVGDQPQHF.